A selection of T cell receptor beta chains follows, all from one sample in a study of shared clonotypes between healthy human individuals. Profiling relied on immunoSEQ multiplex PCR, and the TCRdb table lists in-frame clones only, not all of them. The sample lists around 1.1 million clones, around three quarters occurring once. The sequenced sample consisted of memory CD4+ T cells from PBMCs. These receptor sequences come from a man aged 18 to 30 in good health. Some clones in this sample may be carry-over from other donors' samples. CDR3s leave out the opening cysteine and the closing phenylalanine or tryptophan. Fields, in order: V gene, CDR3 length, CDR3 protein.

>TRBV5-4|14
ASSFLTLGADYEQY
>TRBV5-1|14
ASSLGALAGADTQY
>TRBV10-3|13
AIRLAGEITGELF
>TRBV7-8|9
ASSLINEQF
>TRBV25-1|11
ASSESSYNEQF
>TRBV27|12
ASRARTGHNEQF
>TRBV11-2|12
ASSRQRGNTEAF
>TRBV10-2|12
ASEPARVTYEQY
>TRBV5-1|14
ASSPGQGLIGEKLF
>TRBV18|13
ASSPRSGPAETQY
>TRBV28|12
ASSLLGGNQPQH
>TRBV2|12
ASSENGNYNEQF
>TRBV28|16
ASSPPGGSGSSQETQY
>TRBV28|13
ASSTPGQGIYGYT
>TRBV14|15
ASSHANPGTGTETQY
>TRBV29-1|11
SVRTGRHEKLF
>TRBV27|11
ASSPRTTGELF
>TRBV10-3|14
AINGAPSGSYDEQY
>TRBV30|9
AWRTNEKLF
>TRBV21-1|14
ASSNVKAGKGNTIY
>TRBV5-6|13
ASSSTGLFPSEQY
>TRBV30|15
AWSVDPSGSPTYEQY
>TRBV6-1|12
ASRLDLGLYEQY
>TRBV10-3|11
AIQRTPQETQY
>TRBV7-3|12
ASSFATNADTQY
>TRBV28|14
ASSLTTGTVSYEQY
>TRBV28|13
ASSPTGRSNQPQH
>TRBV7-2|12
ASSLAGWGETQY
>TRBV19|11
ASNRRTNYGYT
>TRBV5-1|11
ASSLEVGYEQY
>TRBV5-1|14
ASSLGQVISTDTQY
>TRBV5-6|12
ASSPYDRSTEAF
>TRBV9|13
ASSVDPGEGTEAF
>TRBV2|13
ASSASGRTNEKLF
>TRBV19|13
ASSPGTGGMETQY
>TRBV28|15
ASSSTQGWSSYNEQF
>TRBV7-8|18
ASSLARRDGLPSSYNEQF
>TRBV28|17
ASSFYLPPGQGGARGYT
>TRBV28|12
ASTPAGSPEKLF
>TRBV2|13
ASRRAGMGMQPQH
>TRBV2|12
ASSDQGAVYEQY
>TRBV6-4|17
ASSDSSQHQTQKKETQY
>TRBV18|12
ASSTTQGENEQF
>TRBV2|14
ASSAPSGRAYNEQF
>TRBV30|9
AWSGRGEQY
>TRBV19|13
ASSRSNTGVETQY
>TRBV7-3|13
ASSLAGTGFYEQY
>TRBV28|15
ASRTPGLAAGGDTQY
>TRBV4-1|13
ASSQSLGGANTIY
>TRBV7-3|15
ASSPRQGQGSNQPQH
>TRBV6-6|11
ASSRGQVYEQY